The 8 T cell receptor beta chains given below trace back to one sample, sequenced in a study of blood T cell repertoires in COVID-19. Here immunoSEQ multiplex PCR was the method, and the copy in TCRdb shows in-frame clones only, minus some. The sample lists 200,000 to 250,000 clones; around 80% were seen once. Sequenced: peripheral blood. Receptors were obtained from a woman under 30 with acute or convalescent COVID-19.

J is TRBJ1-1 and V is TRBV7-2; tentative D call: TRBD1 (5 bases). The V gene's germline CDR1 is SGHTA and CDR2 FQGNSA. Trimming removed 1 base from V and 5 bases from J, with 11 bases in between. The CDR3 length is 14 residues. CDR3 in amino acids: CASSLGRAATEAFF. CDR3 bases: TGTGCCAGCAGCTTAGGCAGGGCGGCAACTGAAGCTTTCTTT.

V usage is TRBV6-5 and J usage is TRBJ2-2, with 7 bases identical to TRBD1. CDR1 MNHEY and CDR2 SVGAGI come from the germline V gene. Trimming cost V 6 bases and J 5 bases; bases outside gene matches: 9. The CDR3 extends over 15 amino acids. The CDR3 protein is CASSPDRDLTGELFF. The CDR3 coding sequence is TGTGCCAGCAGCCCCGACAGGGATTTAACCGGGGAGCTGTTTTTT.

The chain couples TRBV19 to TRBJ1-1; weak D call: TRBD1 (5 bases). Looked up from germline, CDR1 is LNHDA and CDR2 is SQIVND (reference sequence). V dropped 4 bases and J dropped 3 bases, with 15 bases sitting between them. This CDR3 is built from 15 residues. The chain's CDR3 is CASSRSGSLHTEAFF. Here the CDR3 DNA reads TGTGCCAGTAGTAGATCAGGGTCCTTACACACTGAAGCTTTCTTT.

In DNA, the CDR3 is TGTGCCAGCAGCCAAGACGGGAGGGCTTTTGATGAGCAGTTCTTC. Translated, it gives CASSQDGRAFDEQFF. The rearrangement uses TRBV3-1 (or the pseudogene TRBV3-2) and TRBJ2-1; 8 positions agree with TRBD2. The CDR3 consists of 15 residues. Germline-derived CDR1 and CDR2 are LGHDT and YNNKEL (reference sequence). Germline trimming cut 0 bases from V and 8 bases from J; bases unmatched to any gene: 6.

The table lists this clone with a few counts. The chain recombines TRBV12-5 with TRBJ2-2; the match to TRBD1 covers 9 bases. Germline V gene sequence: CDR1 LGHNT, CDR2 FRNRAP. The CDR3 extends over 16 amino acids. V shed 0 bases and J 3 bases; nucleotides not matched to a gene: 2. CDR3 sequence: CASGLVWTGDTGELFF. The CDR3 nucleotides are TGTGCTAGTGGTTTGGTCTGGACAGGGGACACCGGGGAGCTGTTTTTT.

The chain couples TRBV6-4 to TRBJ2-5; TRBD2 agrees at 12 bases. This CDR3 region has 17 residues. V was clipped by 4 bases and J by 5 bases; unmatched bases: 11. CDR1 is MRHNA and CDR2 is SNTAGT in the germline V gene. The CDR3 nucleotides are TGTGCCAGCAGTGGGGCTAGCGGGAGGGCATCTAGGGAGACCCAGTACTTC. It yields the protein CASSGASGRASRETQYF.

This rearrangement joins TRBV14 to TRBJ2-7, with 8 bases matching TRBD2. With V trimmed by 1 base and J by 2 bases, 13 bases remained unmatched. The CDR3 extends over 18 amino acids. CDR1 is SGHDN and CDR2 is FVKESK in the germline V gene. CDR3 residues: CASSQAPTSREAAYEQYF. CDR3 bases: TGTGCCAGCAGCCAAGCCCCCACTTCGCGGGAGGCCGCCTACGAGCAGTACTTC.

The rearrangement links TRBV21-1 to TRBJ2-1; TRBD2 is taken as the D call from the table, unchecked against the DNA. TRBV21-1 is termed a pseudogene. This CDR3 has 17 residues. CDR3 DNA sequence: TGTGCCAGCAGCAAAGAGGGGGGGGAGTCATGCAACAATGAGCAGTTCTTC. Translated: CASSKEGGESCNNEQFF.